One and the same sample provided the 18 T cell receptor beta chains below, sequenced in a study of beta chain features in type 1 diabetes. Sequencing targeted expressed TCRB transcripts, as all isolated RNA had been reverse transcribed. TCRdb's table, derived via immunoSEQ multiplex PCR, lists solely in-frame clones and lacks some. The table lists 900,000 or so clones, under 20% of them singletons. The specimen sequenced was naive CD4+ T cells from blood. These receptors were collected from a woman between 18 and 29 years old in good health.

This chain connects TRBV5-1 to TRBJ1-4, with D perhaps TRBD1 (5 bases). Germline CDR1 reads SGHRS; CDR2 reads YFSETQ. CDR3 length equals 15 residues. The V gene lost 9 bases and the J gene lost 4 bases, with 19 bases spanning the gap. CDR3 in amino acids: CATSPRGAVNEKLFF. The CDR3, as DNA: TGCGCCACCTCACCGCGGGGCGCGGTTAATGAAAAACTGTTTTTT.

CDR3 nucleotide sequence: TGTGCCAGCAGCTTCACTTGGGGAGAGACGAGGGAGACCCAGTACTTC. It is translated as CASSFTWGETRETQYF. The chain couples TRBV7-2 to TRBJ2-5; D possibly corresponds to TRBD2 (5 bases). CDR1 and CDR2 (germline): SGHTA, FQGNSA. The V gene lost 3 bases and the J gene lost 5 bases, with 19 bases spanning the gap. The CDR3 is made up of 16 amino acids.

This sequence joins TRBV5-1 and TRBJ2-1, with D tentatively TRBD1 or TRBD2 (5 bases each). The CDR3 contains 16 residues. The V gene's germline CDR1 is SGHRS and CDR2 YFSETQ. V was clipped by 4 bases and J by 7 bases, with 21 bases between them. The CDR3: CASSGSGVRQKNEQFF. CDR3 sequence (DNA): TGCGCCAGCAGCGGGAGCGGTGTAAGACAGAAGAATGAGCAGTTCTTC.

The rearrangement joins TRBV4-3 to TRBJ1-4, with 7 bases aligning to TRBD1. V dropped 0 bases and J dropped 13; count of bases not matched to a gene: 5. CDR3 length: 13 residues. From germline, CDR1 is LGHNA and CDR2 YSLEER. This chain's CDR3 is CASSQDAGDRLFF. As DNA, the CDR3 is TGCGCCAGCAGCCAAGATGCCGGGGACAGACTGTTTTTT.

CDR3 sequence: CASSPNMGVFSDTQYF. The CDR3 region has the DNA TGTGCCAGCTCACCCAACATGGGCGTTTTCTCAGATACGCAGTATTTT. This chain links TRBV18 with TRBJ2-3; no definite D call. The germline CDR1 and CDR2 sequences are KGHSH and LQKENI. The CDR3 length is 16 residues. Trimming took off 3 bases at V and 4 bases at J, with 17 bases between the two ends.

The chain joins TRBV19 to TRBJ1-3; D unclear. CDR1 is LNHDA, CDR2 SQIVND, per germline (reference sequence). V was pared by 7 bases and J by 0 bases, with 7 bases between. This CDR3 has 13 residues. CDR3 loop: CASKLSSGNTIYF. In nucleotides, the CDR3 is TGTGCCAGTAAACTTTCCTCTGGAAACACCATATATTTT.

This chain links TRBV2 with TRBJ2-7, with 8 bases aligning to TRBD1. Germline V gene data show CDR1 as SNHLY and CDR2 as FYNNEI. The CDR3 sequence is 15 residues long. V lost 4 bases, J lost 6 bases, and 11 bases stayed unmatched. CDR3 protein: CASSGTGGPGGEQYF. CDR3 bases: TGTGCCAGCAGTGGAACAGGGGGACCAGGTGGCGAGCAGTACTTC.

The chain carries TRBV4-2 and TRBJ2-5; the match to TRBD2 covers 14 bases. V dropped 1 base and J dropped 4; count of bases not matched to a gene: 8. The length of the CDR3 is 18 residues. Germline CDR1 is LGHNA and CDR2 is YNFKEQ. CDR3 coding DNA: TGTGCCAGCAGCCAAGCCAACTACGGGACTAGCGGGAGAGAGACCCAGTACTTC. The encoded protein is CASSQANYGTSGRETQYF.

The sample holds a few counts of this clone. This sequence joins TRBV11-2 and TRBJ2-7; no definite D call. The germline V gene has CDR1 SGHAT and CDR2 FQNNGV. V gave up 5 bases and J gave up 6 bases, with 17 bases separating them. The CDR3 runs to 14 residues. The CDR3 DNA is TGTGCCAGCAGCCTTGGTTGGATGTCTGGCGAGCAGTACTTC. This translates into CASSLGWMSGEQYF.

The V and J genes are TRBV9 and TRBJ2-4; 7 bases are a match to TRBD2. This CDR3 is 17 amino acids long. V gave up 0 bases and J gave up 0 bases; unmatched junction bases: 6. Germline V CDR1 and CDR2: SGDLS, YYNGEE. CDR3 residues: CASSVEEVAGAKNIQYF. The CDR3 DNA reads TGTGCCAGCAGCGTAGAGGAGGTAGCGGGAGCCAAAAACATTCAGTACTTC.

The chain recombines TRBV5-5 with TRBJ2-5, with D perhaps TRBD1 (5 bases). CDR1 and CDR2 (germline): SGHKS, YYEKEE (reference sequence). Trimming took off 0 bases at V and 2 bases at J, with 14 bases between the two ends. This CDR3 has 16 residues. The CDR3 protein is CASSLGPQGSQETQYF. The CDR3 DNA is TGTGCCAGCAGCTTGGGCCCGCAGGGTTCTCAAGAGACCCAGTACTTC.

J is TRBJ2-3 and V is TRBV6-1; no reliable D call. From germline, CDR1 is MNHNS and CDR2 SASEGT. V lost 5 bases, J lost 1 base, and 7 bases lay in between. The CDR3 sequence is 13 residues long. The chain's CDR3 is CASSPPGTDTQYF. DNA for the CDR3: TGTGCCAGCAGTCCCCCGGGCACAGATACGCAGTATTTT.

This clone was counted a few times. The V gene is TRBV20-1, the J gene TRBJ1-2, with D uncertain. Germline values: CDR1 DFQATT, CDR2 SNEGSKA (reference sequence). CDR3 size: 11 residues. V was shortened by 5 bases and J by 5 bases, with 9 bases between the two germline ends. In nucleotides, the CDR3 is TGCAGTGCTGTTACGCGTTATGGCTACACCTTC. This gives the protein CSAVTRYGYTF.

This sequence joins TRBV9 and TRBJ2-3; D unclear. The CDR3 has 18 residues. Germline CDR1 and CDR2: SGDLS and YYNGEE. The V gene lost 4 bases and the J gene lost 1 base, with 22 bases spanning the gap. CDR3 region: CASSQPWPLGLGTDTQYF. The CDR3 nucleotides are TGTGCCAGCAGCCAGCCTTGGCCGCTGGGTCTCGGCACAGATACGCAGTATTTT.

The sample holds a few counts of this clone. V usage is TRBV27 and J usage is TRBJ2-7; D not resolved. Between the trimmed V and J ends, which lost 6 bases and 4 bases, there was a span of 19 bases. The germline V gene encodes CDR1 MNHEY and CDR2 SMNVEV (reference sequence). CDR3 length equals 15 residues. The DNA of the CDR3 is TGTGCCAGCAGCCGAGGTGGCCGAGGATATTACGAGCAGTACTTC. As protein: CASSRGGRGYYEQYF.

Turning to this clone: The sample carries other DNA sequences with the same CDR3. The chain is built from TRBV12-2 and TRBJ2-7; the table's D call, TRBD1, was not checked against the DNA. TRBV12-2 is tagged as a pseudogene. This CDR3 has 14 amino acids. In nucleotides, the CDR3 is TGTGCAAGTCGTCCAGGGGCCAGGAACCACGAGCAGTACTTC. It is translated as CASRPGARNHEQYF.

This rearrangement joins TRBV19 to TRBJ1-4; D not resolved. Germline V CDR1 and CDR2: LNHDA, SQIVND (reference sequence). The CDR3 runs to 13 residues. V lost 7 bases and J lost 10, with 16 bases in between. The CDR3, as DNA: TGTGCCAGTACGGATCTTGGGTTTGGAAAACTGTTTTTT. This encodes CASTDLGFGKLFF. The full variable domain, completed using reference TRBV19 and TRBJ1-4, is DGGITQSPKYLFRKEGQNVTLSCEQNLNHDAMYWYRQDPGQGLRLIYYSQIVNDFQKGDIAEGYSVSREKKESFPLTVTSAQKNPTAFYLCASTDLGFGKLFFGSGTQLSVL.

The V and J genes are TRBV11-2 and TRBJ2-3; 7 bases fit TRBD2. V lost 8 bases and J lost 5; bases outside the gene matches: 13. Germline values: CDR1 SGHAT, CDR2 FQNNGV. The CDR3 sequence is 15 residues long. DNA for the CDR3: TGTGCCAGCCATAGGTCCAGCGGGAAGGGAGATACGCAGTATTTT. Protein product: CASHRSSGKGDTQYF.